These 21 T cell receptor beta chains were sequenced from one sample in a study of patients and donors after allogeneic stem cell transplantation. TCRdb independently ran MiXCR on the RT-PCR reads; one entry per CDR3 protein. The sample has about 200,000 distinct CDR3 sequences; over 30% are singletons. The specimen was blood, either unsorted or a sorted T cell fraction (not recorded which). The receptor set was obtained from a human donor who was either an allogeneic HSCT recipient or a stem cell or donor lymphocyte infusion donor (not recorded which). It is not recorded whose cells these are; they may come from a transplant donor.

The genes are TRBV12-3 or TRBV12-4 and TRBJ2-7; 9 nucleotides match TRBD1. The CDR3 has 14 residues. The V segment lost 6 bases and the J segment 3 bases; nucleotides outside the gene matches: 6. CDR3: CASSRDRAIYEQYF. Here the CDR3 DNA reads TGTGCCAGCAGCCGGGACAGGGCCATCTACGAGCAGTACTTC.

This clonotype was seen a handful of times. The chain combines TRBV5-6 with TRBJ2-7; D possibly corresponds to TRBD2 (6 bases). This CDR3 comprises 14 residues. From germline, CDR1 is SGHDT and CDR2 YYEEEE. The germline V and J ends were trimmed by 0 bases and 3 bases, with 10 bases remaining between them. CDR3 bases: TGTGCCAGCAGCTTGGTGCGGGGCGGCTACGAGCAGTACTTC. This encodes CASSLVRGGYEQYF.

In its sample, this clonotype was seen a few times. A junction boundary mismatches the germline segment, possibly from a read error. The chain has TRBV29-1 and TRBJ1-1; unclear D gene. Germline V gene sequence: CDR1 SQVTM, CDR2 ANQGSEA. The CDR3 totals 12 residues. For the CDR3, the DNA is TGCAGCGCTGAACGGGGAACGACTGAAGCTTTCTTT. Protein: CSAERGTTEAFF.

A few counts support this clonotype. This chain uses TRBV15 with TRBJ1-5; D remains ambiguous. CDR1 LNHNV and CDR2 YYDKDF come from the germline V gene (reference sequence). Trimming removed 1 base from V and 5 bases from J, with 15 bases in between. This CDR3 has 16 residues. The CDR3 nucleotides are TGTGCCACCAGCAGAGCGCCCGGCGGGATCGATCAGCCCCAGCATTTT. Encoded protein: CATSRAPGGIDQPQHF.

The chain is built from TRBV10-3 and TRBJ2-3, with 9 bases identical to TRBD1. The CDR3 is made up of 15 amino acids. Germline V CDR1 and CDR2: ENHRY, SYGVKD. V lost 11 bases to trimming and J lost 4 bases; unmatched junction nucleotides: 13. The CDR3: CAASQTGGDPDTQYF. CDR3 bases: TGTGCCGCCTCCCAAACAGGGGGCGACCCAGATACGCAGTATTTT.

This clonotype was detected a few times. The rearrangement uses TRBV6-2 or TRBV6-3 and TRBJ1-1; 8 nucleotides agree with TRBD1. Germline V CDR1 and CDR2: MNHEY, SVGEGT. The CDR3 is made up of 13 amino acids. The V segment lost 4 bases and the J segment 4 bases; nucleotides outside the gene matches: 2. CDR3 region: CASSSGGGTEAFF. CDR3 coding DNA: TGTGCCAGCAGTTCAGGGGGCGGCACTGAAGCTTTCTTT.

This clonotype has more than one count but fewer than ten. V and J are TRBV5-1 and TRBJ1-2, with TRBD1 matching over 7 bases. V was pared by 4 bases and J by 2 bases, with 5 bases of the junction left unmatched. The germline V gene encodes CDR1 SGHRS and CDR2 YFSETQ. This CDR3 region has 14 residues. CDR3 residues: CASSPGGANYGYTF. CDR3 nucleotide sequence: TGCGCCAGCAGCCCAGGGGGGGCCAACTATGGCTACACCTTC.

The sample holds a few counts of this clonotype. The chain combines TRBV5-1 with TRBJ1-2; 7 bases align to TRBD1. The V gene end was trimmed by 4 bases and the J gene end by 1 base; junction bases not matched to a gene: 16. CDR3 size: 18 residues. From germline, CDR1 is SGHRS and CDR2 YFSETQ. The CDR3 bases are TGCGCCAGCAGCCTCGACAGGGATCTCTCTCGACGTAACTATGGCTACACCTTC. Its translation: CASSLDRDLSRRNYGYTF.

The rearrangement links TRBV7-2 to TRBJ2-3; no reliable D call. The CDR3 totals 12 residues. Germline V gene lookup returns CDR1 SGHTA and CDR2 FQGNSA. With 5 bases removed from V and 2 bases from J, the gap between germline ends came to 5 bases. The CDR3 bases are TGTGCCAGCAGCCAAGTCACAGATACGCAGTATTTT. This gives the protein CASSQVTDTQYF.

The gene calls are TRBV20-1 and TRBJ1-1; a weak D match, TRBD1 (5 bases). V lost 6 bases, J lost 0 bases, and 11 bases lay in between. The length of the CDR3 is 13 residues. The germline V gene encodes CDR1 DFQATT and CDR2 SNEGSKA (reference sequence). The CDR3 sequence is CSAAGPLNTEAFF. CDR3 nucleotide sequence: TGCAGTGCGGCAGGGCCCTTGAACACTGAAGCTTTCTTT.

In its sample, this clonotype was seen a few times. V and J are TRBV9 and TRBJ1-1; D gene unclear. The CDR3 has 13 residues. V lost 3 bases, J lost 1 base, and 7 bases lay in between. CDR1 and CDR2 from the germline V gene are SGDLS and YYNGEE. CDR3 sequence: CASSGWQNTEAFF. The CDR3 nucleotides are TGTGCCAGCAGCGGTTGGCAGAACACTGAAGCTTTCTTT.

This clonotype was counted a few times. The chain uses TRBV29-1 and TRBJ1-2; tentative D call: TRBD1 (6 bases). This CDR3 region has 15 residues. From germline, CDR1 is SQVTM and CDR2 ANQGSEA. Trimming took off 5 bases at V and 4 bases at J, with 20 bases between the two ends. The DNA of the CDR3 is TGCAGCGTTAACCACGCCTCAGGGGCTTCCTATGGCTACACCTTC. It codes for CSVNHASGASYGYTF.

Only a few counts were recorded for this clonotype. This chain connects TRBV5-6 to TRBJ2-7; 7 nucleotides line up with TRBD2. V dropped 1 base and J dropped 6; count of bases not matched to a gene: 7. Germline-derived CDR1 and CDR2 are SGHDT and YYEEEE. The CDR3 is made up of 14 amino acids. The CDR3 coding sequence is TGTGCCAGCAGCTTGTTATGGGGGGGAGGCGAGCAGTACTTC. Protein: CASSLLWGGGEQYF.

The genes are TRBV4-2 and TRBJ2-7; the D is unclear. The germline gives CDR1 LGHNA, CDR2 YNFKEQ. The CDR3 contains 12 residues. Trimming removed 8 bases at V and 1 base at J, with 9 bases between. CDR3 sequence: CASGFESYEQYF. CDR3 DNA sequence: TGTGCCAGCGGTTTTGAGTCCTACGAGCAGTACTTC.

This clonotype showed up just a few times. CDR3 DNA sequence: TGTGCCAGCAGTTACCCTCCCGAACCTCAGACAGGGCAGGCCAAAAACATTCAGTACTTC. It encodes CASSYPPEPQTGQAKNIQYF. The rearrangement links TRBV6-8 to TRBJ2-4; the match to TRBD1 covers 7 bases. Per germline, CDR1 MNHGY and CDR2 SAAAGT. This CDR3 contains 20 residues. V shed 2 bases and J 1 base; nucleotides not matched to a gene: 17.

This clonotype was found a few times. This sequence joins TRBV20-1 and TRBJ1-5, with TRBD1 identical over 9 bases. With V trimmed by 5 bases and J by 5 bases, 4 bases remained unmatched. CDR1 and CDR2 from the germline V gene are DFQATT and SNEGSKA (reference sequence). The CDR3 is made up of 13 amino acids. Here the CDR3 reads CSAFGDRDQPQHF. The CDR3, as DNA: TGCAGTGCTTTCGGGGACAGGGATCAGCCCCAGCATTTT.

At least ten counts were recorded for this clonotype. The rearrangement links TRBV6-5 to TRBJ1-5; no definite D call. V dropped 2 bases and J dropped 6 bases, with 11 bases sitting between them. Germline loops: CDR1 MNHEY, CDR2 SVGAGI. The CDR3 is 14 amino acids. The CDR3 spells CASSYTITAQPQHF. DNA of the CDR3: TGTGCCAGCAGTTACACAATTACGGCTCAGCCCCAGCATTTT.

This clonotype was counted between two and nine times. CDR3 nucleotides: TGTGCCAGCAGCCGAGACAGGGGCCCCAATCAGCCCCAGCATTTT. Translated, it gives CASSRDRGPNQPQHF. The V call is TRBV7-2, the J call TRBJ1-5, with 8 bases identical to TRBD1. Germline-derived CDR1 and CDR2 are SGHTA and FQGNSA. The CDR3 sequence is 15 residues long. The trim removed 5 bases at V and 3 bases at J, leaving 6 bases unmatched.

This clonotype has a handful of counts. CDR3 nucleotides: TGCAGTGCCGCCAGGGGTCAGCCCCAGCATTTT. Translation gives CSAARGQPQHF. The chain combines TRBV20-1 with TRBJ1-5, with D perhaps TRBD1 (6 bases). Germline assignment: CDR1 DFQATT and CDR2 SNEGSKA (reference sequence). The V end lost 6 bases, the J end lost 6 bases, and 9 bases lay between the germline ends. The CDR3 contains 11 residues.

With respect to this clonotype: One end of the junction does not line up with germline, which may come from a read error. The chain links TRBV7-9 to TRBJ1-2; D is perhaps TRBD1 (5 bases). Germline CDR1 and CDR2: SEHNR and FQNEAQ (reference sequence). This CDR3 contains 12 residues. The CDR3 region has the DNA TGTGCCAGCAGCTCGGACTCCGGGCCCAGGACATTC. It yields the protein CASSSDSGPRTF.

The rearrangement uses TRBV6-5 and TRBJ2-7; D is perhaps TRBD1 or TRBD2 (6 bases each). V lost 5 bases, J lost 7 bases, and 18 bases lay in between. The CDR3 totals 14 residues. Per the germline V gene, CDR1 is MNHEY and CDR2 is SVGAGI. This CDR3 reads CASSNRQVAGEQYF. The CDR3 region has the DNA TGTGCCAGCAGTAACCGACAGGTGGCGGGGGAGCAGTACTTC.